The present TCR beta chain was sequenced within a study of regulatory T cells in long-lasting Graves disease. For the study at large: Antithyroid drug exposure in newly diagnosed Graves' patients had lasted under 3 months.

Combining iRepertoire HTBI primers with Arm-PCR of CDR3 regions, the authors built TCR beta libraries. Via MiXCR, TCRdb re-called the multiplex PCR reads, giving one row per CDR3 protein. The sample comprises hundreds of thousands of distinct CDR3 sequences, around 15% of which are singletons, and 15% to 20% rests with the top ten. Time point here: newly diagnosed GD, antithyroid drugs for less than 3 months. From PBMCs, RNA was extracted and then used to make the TCR library. This clonotype has ten or more counts. Germline trimming cut 3 bases from V and 5 bases from J; bases unmatched to any gene: 6. The CDR3 has 15 amino acids. The germline gives CDR1 SNHLY, CDR2 FYNNEI. Another study also made use of these data, one on T cells in Graves' hyperthyroidism and ophthalmopathy. As that study records: The authors deemed Graves' hyperthyroidism stable absent ophthalmopathy progression within 18 months. Model output signaled ophthalmopathy a median around 5.9 months ahead of onset.

The clonotype was recovered from a woman in her twenties or thirties with Graves disease. The material was peripheral blood mononuclear cells (PBMCs), obtained at new diagnosis, from a patient treated with antithyroid drugs. The gene calls are TRBV2 and TRBJ2-2; 7 bases map to TRBD1. CDR3 sequence (DNA): TGTGCCAGCAGTGAGCGACAGGGCGGGACCGGGGAGCTGTTTTTT. Translating it yields CASSERQGGTGELFF. Full variable domain (remainder filled in from reference TRBV2 and TRBJ2-2): EPEVTQTPSHQVTQMGQEVILRCVPISNHLYFYWYRQILGQKVEFLVSFYNNEISEKSEIFDDQFSVERPDGSNFTLKIRSTKLEDSAMYFCASSERQGGTGELFFGEGSRLTVL.